Described below is a single T cell receptor (beta chain) sequence and its context. Its antigen is unknown. As TCR cDNA was made by 5'RACE template switching, a universal primer site and UMIs were added. TCRdb reanalysed the 5' RACE reads using MiXCR and keeps one entry per CDR3 protein. This table holds fewer than 100,000 distinct CDR3 sequences, approximately 6.3% found once. V gave up 2 bases and J gave up 6 bases, with 10 bases separating them. Germline CDR1 is DFQATT and CDR2 is SNEGSKA (reference sequence). This CDR3 has 13 residues. This specimen belongs to a study of T cells after yellow fever vaccination. Across the whole study: Researchers used SMART-Seq v4 Ultra Low Input to prepare fractions that had low cell numbers.

Regarding the study as a whole: Repertoires sorted by FACS could include abundant clonotypes that are contaminants from the bulk population. Booster sampling recovered most clones from primary vaccination (approximately 96% CD4, around 90% CD8).

The chain carries TRBV20-1 and TRBJ2-2; D unresolved. The starting material was CD8+ T cells sorted from PBMCs, obtained 10 days after the yellow fever booster vaccination. This clonotype was sampled from a man younger than 30 who received the YFV17D yellow fever vaccine. The DNA of the CDR3 is TGCAGTGCTAGAAGGATTGCTCCCGGGGAGCTGTTTTTT. It specifies CSARRIAPGELFF.